Following are 15 T cell receptor beta chains from one sample sequenced in a study of blood T cells in healthy people across ages. With a J-beta primer mix and a sample-barcoded 5' primer, a second PCR ran about 6 to 11 cycles. Via MiXCR, TCRdb re-called the 5' RACE reads, giving one row per CDR3 protein. Of 1.8 million or so distinct CDR3 sequences listed, about two fifths are singletons. The source material was blood. The receptors were sampled from a human donor in good health.

This clonotype appeared once. The V and J genes are TRBV7-2 and TRBJ2-7; TRBD1 aligns across 7 bases. This CDR3 contains 13 residues. In germline, CDR1 is SGHTA, CDR2 FQGNSA. V shed 2 bases, J shed 8 bases, and the junction held 6 bases outside the gene matches. The CDR3 nucleotides read TGTGCCAGCAGCTTAAGGGGACAGTACAAGCAGTACTTC. Its translation: CASSLRGQYKQYF.

The sample holds a few counts of this clonotype. The rearrangement uses TRBV15 and TRBJ2-1, with D unclear. Looked up from germline, CDR1 is LNHNV and CDR2 is YYDKDF (reference sequence). There are 13 residues in the CDR3. V lost 3 bases, J lost 3 bases, and 6 bases lay in between. The CDR3 DNA reads as TGTGCCACCAGCAGGGCAGGCTACAATGAGCAGTTCTTC. This gives the protein CATSRAGYNEQFF.

Notes on this clonotype: An end of the junction differs from the germline gene, which may be a read error. The chain combines TRBV12-3 or TRBV12-4 with TRBJ2-5; possible D gene TRBD1, 6 bases. CDR3 length: 15 amino acids. CDR3 bases: TGTGCCAGCAGTTTAATCGGGACAAACGAAGAGGCCCAGTACTTC. Protein product: CASSLIGTNEEAQYF.

The chain uses TRBV3-1 and TRBJ2-1; perhaps TRBD1 as D (5 bases). V was cut by 4 bases and J by 9 bases, with 19 bases left in between. Germline V gene data show CDR1 as LGHDT and CDR2 as YNNKEL (reference sequence). The CDR3 extends over 15 amino acids. CDR3 protein: CASSLFGHSDSEQFF. CDR3 in DNA: TGTGCCAGCAGCCTCTTCGGACATTCAGATAGTGAGCAGTTCTTC.

V and J are TRBV20-1 and TRBJ2-1, with TRBD1 as a possible D gene (5 bases). CDR1 is DFQATT, CDR2 SNEGSKA, per germline (reference sequence). V was trimmed by 4 bases and J by 5 bases, leaving 12 bases between them. This CDR3 is built from 13 residues. CDR3: CSANQGSHNEQFF. Written as DNA, the CDR3 is TGCAGTGCTAATCAGGGTTCCCACAATGAGCAGTTCTTC.

Many counts were recorded for this clonotype. V is TRBV7-2 and J is TRBJ2-5; the D gene is possibly TRBD1 (5 bases). Germline V CDR1 and CDR2: SGHTA, FQGNSA. The length of the CDR3 is 12 residues. The V end lost 6 bases, the J end lost 4 bases, and 9 bases lay between the germline ends. CDR3 sequence (DNA): TGTGCCAGCAGTTTCACAGGAGAGACCCAGTACTTC. Protein: CASSFTGETQYF.

This clonotype showed up just a few times. The chain is built from TRBV9 and TRBJ2-1, with a weak D call TRBD1 (5 bases). Trimming took off 3 bases at V and 8 bases at J, with 18 bases between the two ends. CDR1 and CDR2 (germline): SGDLS, YYNGEE. The CDR3 covers 15 residues. CDR3 loop: CASSAQGQGTYEQFF. DNA for the CDR3: TGTGCCAGCAGCGCTCAGGGCCAGGGTACTTATGAGCAGTTCTTC.

In this sample, this clonotype turned up a few times. V and J are TRBV5-1 and TRBJ2-7, with unresolved D. The length of the CDR3 is 14 residues. CDR1 and CDR2 from the germline V gene are SGHRS and YFSETQ. V lost 0 bases and J 4 bases, leaving 11 bases between the germline ends. The CDR3 region is CASSLDYRQYEQYF. CDR3 nucleotides: TGCGCCAGCAGCTTGGATTACAGACAATACGAGCAGTACTTC.

The table lists this clonotype with a few counts. CDR3 amino acids: CSARFIRVTDYEQYF. The CDR3, as DNA: TGCAGTGCTAGATTCATCAGGGTAACCGATTACGAGCAGTACTTC. The chain combines TRBV20-1 with TRBJ2-7, with D perhaps matching TRBD1 (5 bases). Germline V CDR1 and CDR2: DFQATT, SNEGSKA (reference sequence). The CDR3 covers 15 residues. Trimming pared 2 bases from V and 4 bases from J, leaving 18 bases between.

This clonotype was seen a few times. V gene TRBV24-1 combines with J gene TRBJ2-3; tentatively, D is TRBD2 (6 bases). CDR1 is KGHDR, CDR2 SFDVKD, per germline. The CDR3 is 14 residues long. The V end was cut by 4 bases, the J end by 5 bases, with 12 bases between. CDR3: CATSDLGGRDTQYF. CDR3 sequence (DNA): TGTGCCACCAGTGACCTGGGGGGACGAGATACGCAGTATTTT.

The chain recombines TRBV9 with TRBJ1-1; D remains ambiguous. V gave up 1 base and J gave up 10 bases, with 14 bases separating them. The CDR3 totals 13 residues. Germline values: CDR1 SGDLS, CDR2 YYNGEE. This CDR3 is CASSVRLYPGAFF. The CDR3 region has the DNA TGTGCCAGCAGCGTACGGCTGTACCCCGGAGCTTTCTTT. Filled out from reference TRBV9 and TRBJ1-1, the complete variable domain reads DSGVTQTPKHLITATGQRVTLRCSPRSGDLSVYWYQQSLDQGLQFLIQYYNGEERAKGNILERFSAQQFPDLHSELNLSSLELGDSALYFCASSVRLYPGAFFGQGTRLTVV.

V gene TRBV9 combines with J gene TRBJ1-5; D gene unclear. This CDR3 has 14 amino acids. CDR1 is SGDLS, CDR2 YYNGEE, per germline. V lost 0 bases, J lost 5 bases, and 9 bases lay in between. In nucleotides, the CDR3 is TGTGCCAGCAGCGTAGATAGTAGGTATCAGCCCCAGCATTTT. Translation: CASSVDSRYQPQHF.

The V gene is TRBV15, the J gene TRBJ1-2, with D hard to call. There are 13 residues in the CDR3. With 0 bases removed from V and 4 bases from J, the gap between germline ends came to 6 bases. CDR1 and CDR2 from the germline V gene are LNHNV and YYDKDF (reference sequence). CDR3 amino acids: CATSREHLYGYTF. CDR3 DNA: TGTGCCACCAGCAGAGAGCACCTCTATGGCTACACCTTC. Using reference TRBV15 and TRBJ1-2 for the parts outside the CDR3, the full variable domain is DAMVIQNPRYQVTQFGKPVTLSCSQTLNHNVMYWYQQKSSQAPKLLFHYYDKDFNNEADTPDNFQSRRPNTSFCFLDIRSPGLGDTAMYLCATSREHLYGYTFGSGTRLTVV.

The gene calls are TRBV7-2 and TRBJ2-5, with 8 bases fitting TRBD2. This CDR3 has 14 residues. V lost 0 bases, J lost 11 bases, and 8 bases stayed unmatched. The germline gives CDR1 SGHTA, CDR2 FQGNSA. The CDR3 DNA reads as TGTGCCAGCAGCTTAGCCTTTTTAGCGGGGCAGCAGTACTTC. It encodes CASSLAFLAGQQYF. Full variable domain (remainder filled in from reference TRBV7-2 and TRBJ2-5): GAGVSQSPSNKVTEKGKDVELRCDPISGHTALYWYRQSLGQGLEFLIYFQGNSAPDKSGLPSDRFSAERTGGSVSTLTIQRTQQEDSAVYLCASSLAFLAGQQYFGPGTRLLVL.

The chain has TRBV29-1 and TRBJ2-5; TRBD1 aligns across 10 bases. Germline-derived CDR1 and CDR2 are SQVTM and ANQGSEA. CDR3 length: 19 residues. Trimming removed 6 bases from V and 3 bases from J; junction bases left unmatched: 22. The CDR3 nucleotides are TGCAGCGTCCCCGGGATCCGGGACAGGGGACTCCTCGGGGAAGAGACCCAGTACTTC. This sequence encodes CSVPGIRDRGLLGEETQYF.